What follows is one T cell receptor beta chain and its context. Amplified TCR beta CDR3 regions derived from RNA transcripts. First-round RT-PCR with HTBI primers amplified the TCR CDR3 region. TCRdb reanalysed the multiplex PCR reads using MiXCR and keeps one entry per CDR3 protein. This table holds about 420,000 distinct CDR3 sequences, roughly an eighth found once. This sample was included in a study of T cells in Graves' hyperthyroidism and ophthalmopathy. As for the study in general: Before treatment of any kind, peripheral blood was taken at initial diagnosis.

This CDR3 is 14 amino acids long. Germline lookup yields CDR1 SQVTM and CDR2 ANQGSEA. Trimming removed 4 bases from V and 4 bases from J; junction bases left unmatched: 7. Newly diagnosed patients aged 18 to 65 had hyperthyroidism of under 2 months' duration. Out of approximately 9.9 ml of fresh peripheral blood came the PBMCs. The origin of this receptor is a woman aged 18-29 years with Graves' hyperthyroidism. This chain uses TRBV29-1 with TRBJ2-5, with 9 bases fitting TRBD1. The sample consisted of blood. The CDR3 reads CSVVRTGEGETQYF. CDR3 DNA: TGCAGCGTTGTACGGACAGGGGAGGGAGAGACCCAGTACTTC.